The 23 T cell receptor beta chains reported below all come from one sample, sequenced in a study of neurological immune-mediated disorders. TCRdb reprocessed the 5' RACE reads with MiXCR, giving one entry per CDR3 protein. Of tens of thousands of distinct CDR3 sequences listed, around 4% are singletons. The sample was PBMCs. The source of these receptors is a man aged 25 to 45 with multiple sclerosis.

There are many counts of this clonotype. V gene TRBV27 combines with J gene TRBJ2-7; D is perhaps TRBD1 or TRBD2 (6 bases each). This CDR3 spans 14 amino acids. The germline V and J ends were trimmed by 2 bases and 3 bases, with 11 bases remaining between them. The germline V gene encodes CDR1 MNHEY and CDR2 SMNVEV (reference sequence). CDR3: CASSLVQGGYEQYF. CDR3 sequence (DNA): TGTGCCAGCAGTTTAGTACAGGGAGGCTACGAGCAGTACTTC.

As for this clonotype: A much larger clone sits a single nucleotide away, making a read error possible. The chain carries TRBV10-2 and TRBJ2-6, with 8 bases that match TRBD2. CDR1 is WSHSY, CDR2 SAAADI, per germline. This CDR3 has 16 residues. CDR3 in DNA: TGCGCCAGCAGGACGGGGGGGTCCTCTGGGGCCAAAGTCCTGACTTTC. Encoded protein: CASRTGGSSGAKVLTF.

This clonotype came up many times. This chain uses TRBV20-1 with TRBJ1-1, with D perhaps matching TRBD1 (5 bases). CDR3 length equals 13 residues. The germline V gene encodes CDR1 DFQATT and CDR2 SNEGSKA (reference sequence). The germline V and J ends were trimmed by 8 bases and 2 bases, with 15 bases remaining between them. This CDR3 reads CSPQTGANTEAFF. The CDR3 DNA is TGCAGTCCCCAAACCGGGGCCAACACTGAAGCTTTCTTT.

Points on this clonotype: A much bigger clone sits one base away, suggesting this may be a read error. The chain is built from TRBV12-3 or TRBV12-4 and TRBJ2-5; D not resolved. V was clipped by 3 bases and J by 5 bases, with 13 bases between them. There are 14 residues in the CDR3. CDR3 in DNA: TGTGCCAGCAGTTTTGGCGGCTTATCGGAGACCCAGTACTTC. The encoded protein is CASSFGGLSETQYF.

This clonotype appeared many times. V usage is TRBV7-9 and J usage is TRBJ2-1; D ambiguous. The V end lost 0 bases, the J end lost 4 bases, and 7 bases lay between the germline ends. Germline assignment: CDR1 SEHNR and CDR2 FQNEAQ (reference sequence). CDR3 length: 14 amino acids. This CDR3 is CASSLAPGYNEQFF. The CDR3 DNA reads as TGTGCCAGCAGCTTAGCGCCAGGTTACAATGAGCAGTTCTTC. The variable domain in full, completed from reference TRBV7-9 and TRBJ2-1, reads DTGVSQNPRHKITKRGQNVTFRCDPISEHNRLYWYRQTLGQGPEFLTYFQNEAQLEKSRLLSDRFSAERPKGSFSTLEIQRTEQGDSAMYLCASSLAPGYNEQFFGPGTRLTVL.

This clonotype showed up many times. This chain uses TRBV6-6 with TRBJ2-5; D gene unclear. Trimming took 0 bases from V and 3 from J, leaving 11 bases between them. Germline V gene data show CDR1 as MNHNY and CDR2 as SVGAGI (reference sequence). CDR3 length: 15 residues. In nucleotides, the CDR3 is TGTGCCAGCAGTTACTCGTCCCAGTTCAAAGAGACCCAGTACTTC. Protein sequence: CASSYSSQFKETQYF.

There are many counts of this clonotype. The chain employs TRBV20-1 and TRBJ2-7; D unclear. Germline V gives CDR1 DFQATT, CDR2 SNEGSKA (reference sequence). Trimming stripped 7 bases from V and 1 base from J, with 23 bases between. The CDR3 is made up of 16 amino acids. The CDR3 sequence: CSVRPNGRRVSYEQYF. For the CDR3, the DNA is TGCAGTGTTCGACCAAACGGACGGAGAGTATCCTACGAGCAGTACTTC.

This clonotype has at least ten counts. V and J are TRBV15 and TRBJ2-7; D is perhaps TRBD2 (6 bases). V lost 4 bases to trimming and J lost 2 bases, with 15 bases between them. This CDR3 contains 15 residues. Germline V CDR1 and CDR2: LNHNV, YYDKDF (reference sequence). CDR3 sequence: CATSTGGLDPYEQYF. In DNA, the CDR3 is TGTGCCACCAGCACCGGAGGGCTTGACCCCTACGAGCAGTACTTC.

This clonotype was counted at least ten times. The rearrangement uses TRBV20-1 and TRBJ2-7, with 7 bases aligning to TRBD2. Germline CDR1 and CDR2: DFQATT and SNEGSKA (reference sequence). V dropped 6 bases and J dropped 1; count of bases not matched to a gene: 9. The CDR3 extends over 14 amino acids. DNA for the CDR3: TGCAGTGCCCCGGTTCGAGCGGGGTCCTACGAGCAGTACTTC. This codes for CSAPVRAGSYEQYF.

This clonotype has at least ten counts. The genes are TRBV27 and TRBJ1-3; D ambiguous. The germline CDR1 and CDR2 sequences are MNHEY and SMNVEV (reference sequence). The V end was cut by 0 bases, the J end by 9 bases, with 9 bases between. The CDR3 covers 13 residues. CDR3 protein: CASSLSVAGTIYF. The CDR3 DNA reads TGTGCCAGCAGTTTATCGGTGGCTGGCACCATATATTTT.

This clonotype occurred a few times. The chain is built from TRBV3-1 and TRBJ2-7; D gene unclear. The V gene lost 1 base and the J gene lost 4 bases, with 5 bases spanning the gap. The germline CDR1 and CDR2 sequences are LGHDT and YNNKEL (reference sequence). There are 12 residues in the CDR3. As DNA, the CDR3 is TGTGCCAGCAGCCAAGTCGAGTACGAGCAGTACTTC. It specifies CASSQVEYEQYF.

This clonotype has a count of ten or more. The chain joins TRBV12-3 or TRBV12-4 to TRBJ2-7, with D maybe TRBD1 (6 bases). The CDR3 length is 13 residues. Trimming took 4 bases from V and 4 from J, leaving 11 bases between them. The chain's CDR3 is CASSYGQLYEQYF. The CDR3 nucleotides read TGTGCCAGCAGTTACGGACAGCTTTACGAGCAGTACTTC.

In its sample, this clonotype ranks as medium-sized. The chain links TRBV20-1 to TRBJ1-5; D possibly corresponds to TRBD1 (6 bases). The V and J ends lost 6 bases and 6 bases respectively, with 24 bases between them. The CDR3 runs to 16 residues. Germline V gene data show CDR1 as DFQATT and CDR2 as SNEGSKA (reference sequence). In DNA, the CDR3 is TGCAGTGCCCGCGTGGGGGCCCTGGGTTCAGGTCAGCCCCAGCATTTT. Encoded protein: CSARVGALGSGQPQHF.

This clonotype was recorded at least ten times. This chain uses TRBV7-6 with TRBJ2-7; TRBD2 might be the D (7 bases). CDR1 is SGHVS, CDR2 FNYEAQ, per germline. Trimming left V 5 bases short and J 3 bases short, with 17 bases between. The CDR3 runs 15 residues. The CDR3 DNA reads as TGTGCCAGCAGCCGAGGGGGGGGAGCGGTCTACGAGCAGTACTTC. This codes for CASSRGGGAVYEQYF.

This clonotype was recorded many times. The gene calls are TRBV20-1 and TRBJ2-2; weak D call: TRBD2 (6 bases). Germline lookup yields CDR1 DFQATT and CDR2 SNEGSKA (reference sequence). CDR3 size: 17 residues. V gave up 1 base and J gave up 2 bases, with 17 bases separating them. Here the CDR3 reads CSARVRRDGVNTGELFF. CDR3 in DNA: TGCAGTGCTAGAGTCAGGAGGGACGGGGTAAACACCGGGGAGCTGTTTTTT.

This clonotype was detected only a few times. Since a much larger clone is just one base distant, this may be a read error. V gene TRBV7-8 combines with J gene TRBJ2-3; D gene unclear. Germline CDR1 and CDR2: SGHVS and FQNEAQ. This CDR3 comprises 14 residues. The CDR3: CASSLGVGTDTKYF. The DNA for the CDR3 is TGTGCCAGCAGCTTAGGGGTTGGTACAGATACGAAGTATTTT.

This clonotype was seen repeatedly, ten times or more. V gene TRBV12-3 or TRBV12-4 combines with J gene TRBJ2-5; the D is unclear. This CDR3 is built from 12 residues. V lost 7 bases and J lost 2, with 8 bases in between. The CDR3 coding sequence is TGTGCCAGCATGGCGGAACAAGAGACCCAGTACTTC. Protein sequence: CASMAEQETQYF.

This clonotype has ten or more counts. The V call is TRBV6-2 or TRBV6-3, the J call TRBJ2-7; 7 bases are shared with TRBD1. With 7 bases clipped from V and 5 bases from J, the junction kept 14 bases outside the gene matches. CDR3 size: 15 residues. Looked up from germline, CDR1 is MNHEY and CDR2 is SVGEGT. DNA for the CDR3: TGTGCCAGCACTCCAAACAGGGGCTGGCTCCACGAGCAGTACTTC. Amino acid sequence: CASTPNRGWLHEQYF.

This clonotype appeared many times. CDR3 nucleotides: TGCGCCAGCAGCTCGACGGTGAACACTGAAGCTTTCTTT. Protein: CASSSTVNTEAFF. V gene TRBV5-1 combines with J gene TRBJ1-1; D gene uncertain. Trimming stripped 3 bases from V and 0 bases from J, with 6 bases between. Germline V gene lookup returns CDR1 SGHRS and CDR2 YFSETQ. The CDR3 is 13 residues long.

This clonotype was recorded many times. V gene TRBV20-1 combines with J gene TRBJ1-4; no reliable D call. Germline V gene lookup returns CDR1 DFQATT and CDR2 SNEGSKA (reference sequence). V was shortened by 5 bases and J by 4 bases, with 2 bases between the two germline ends. CDR3 length: 10 residues. This chain's CDR3 is CSAFNEKLFF. The CDR3 nucleotides read TGCAGTGCTTTTAATGAAAAACTGTTTTTT.

In its sample, this clonotype was seen many times. V usage is TRBV12-3 or TRBV12-4 and J usage is TRBJ1-1; TRBD1 aligns across 7 bases. The ends lost 8 bases at V and 1 base at J; junction bases unmatched: 7. This CDR3 spans 14 amino acids. The CDR3 loop reads CASGRGGSNTEAFF. CDR3 DNA sequence: TGTGCCAGCGGCAGAGGGGGCTCGAACACTGAAGCTTTCTTT.

This clonotype was seen many times. The chain employs TRBV10-3 and TRBJ1-2; D unclear. Trimming pared 10 bases from V and 5 bases from J, leaving 11 bases between. Germline CDR1 ENHRY, CDR2 SYGVKD. The CDR3 length is 11 residues. DNA of the CDR3: TGTGCCACCCAGGCTTATTATGGCTACACCTTC. It is translated as CATQAYYGYTF.

This clonotype was detected many times. The V and J genes are TRBV7-8 and TRBJ2-1; 9 positions agree with TRBD2. Losses at the gene ends were 1 base for V and 4 bases for J; bases not matched to a gene: 11. From germline, CDR1 is SGHVS and CDR2 FQNEAQ. The CDR3 has 18 residues. The CDR3 DNA is TGTGCCAGCAGCTTAGTTCGGCGGGAGGGCTTGGGTTACAATGAGCAGTTCTTC. It codes for CASSLVRREGLGYNEQFF.